This T cell receptor (beta chain) stems from a study of neoadjuvant nivolumab and ipilimumab in lung cancer. Across the study: The combination arm added day-1 ipilimumab 1 mg/kg to nivolumab 3 mg/kg on days 1, 15, 29. Study outcomes and limitations: Higher pretherapy blood TCR richness went with higher resected-tumor richness. From pretherapy to surgery, tumor richness and clonality rose with dual therapy. TCR richness and clonality were higher in tumors than adjacent uninvolved lung.

About this clone: The antigen is not known.

CDR1 is SGHVS and CDR2 is FNYEAQ in the germline V gene. V gave up 5 bases and J gave up 5 bases, with 12 bases separating them. There are 13 residues in the CDR3. Generated by immunoSEQ multiplex PCR, the TCRdb table keeps only in-frame clones and is missing some. This table holds roughly 32,000 clones, more than 90% found once. Sequenced here: peripheral blood, sampled after neoadjuvant nivolumab, alone or with ipilimumab, at or shortly before surgery. The receptor was isolated from an adult with non-small cell lung cancer. The rearrangement links TRBV7-6 to TRBJ1-1, with a tentative D call TRBD1 (6 bases). In nucleotides, the CDR3 is TGTGCCAGCAGCCAAGACAGGAGTACTGAAGCTTTCTTT. This encodes CASSQDRSTEAFF.